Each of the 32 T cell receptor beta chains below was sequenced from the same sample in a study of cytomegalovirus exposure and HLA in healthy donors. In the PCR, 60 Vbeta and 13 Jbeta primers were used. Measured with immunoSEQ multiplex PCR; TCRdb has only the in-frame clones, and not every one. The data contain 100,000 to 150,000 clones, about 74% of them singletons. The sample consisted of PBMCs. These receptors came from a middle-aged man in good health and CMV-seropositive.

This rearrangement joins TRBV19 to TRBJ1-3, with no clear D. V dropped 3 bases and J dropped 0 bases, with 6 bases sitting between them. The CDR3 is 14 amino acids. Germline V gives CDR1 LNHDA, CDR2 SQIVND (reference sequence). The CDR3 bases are TGTGCCAGTAGTATGGGCTACTCTGGAAACACCATATATTTT. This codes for CASSMGYSGNTIYF.

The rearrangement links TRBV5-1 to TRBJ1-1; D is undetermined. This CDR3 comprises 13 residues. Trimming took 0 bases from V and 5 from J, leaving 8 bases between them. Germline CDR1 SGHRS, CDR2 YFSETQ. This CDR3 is CASSLVAGTEAFF. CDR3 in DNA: TGCGCCAGCAGCTTGGTCGCGGGGACTGAAGCTTTCTTT.

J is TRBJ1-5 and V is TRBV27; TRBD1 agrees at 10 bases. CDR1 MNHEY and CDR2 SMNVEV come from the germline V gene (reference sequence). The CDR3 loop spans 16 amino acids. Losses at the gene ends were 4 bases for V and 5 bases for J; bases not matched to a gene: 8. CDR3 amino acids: CASSSLTGGSDQPQHF. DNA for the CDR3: TGTGCCAGCAGTTCTCTGACAGGGGGCTCTGATCAGCCCCAGCATTTT.

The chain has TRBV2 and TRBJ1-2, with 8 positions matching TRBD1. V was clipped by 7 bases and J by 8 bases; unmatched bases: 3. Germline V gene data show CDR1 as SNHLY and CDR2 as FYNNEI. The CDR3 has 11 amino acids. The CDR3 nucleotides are TGTGCCAGCAAGGACAGGGACGGCTACACCTTC. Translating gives CASKDRDGYTF. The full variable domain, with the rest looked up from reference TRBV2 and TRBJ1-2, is EPEVTQTPSHQVTQMGQEVILRCVPISNHLYFYWYRQILGQKVEFLVSFYNNEISEKSEIFDDQFSVERPDGSNFTLKIRSTKLEDSAMYFCASKDRDGYTFGSGTRLTVV.

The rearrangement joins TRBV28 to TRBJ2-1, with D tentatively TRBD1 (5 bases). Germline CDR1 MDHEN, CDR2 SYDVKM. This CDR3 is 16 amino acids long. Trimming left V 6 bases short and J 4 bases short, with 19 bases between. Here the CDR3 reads CASSMTRVIQYNEQFF. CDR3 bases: TGTGCCAGCAGCATGACCAGGGTAATTCAGTACAATGAGCAGTTCTTC.

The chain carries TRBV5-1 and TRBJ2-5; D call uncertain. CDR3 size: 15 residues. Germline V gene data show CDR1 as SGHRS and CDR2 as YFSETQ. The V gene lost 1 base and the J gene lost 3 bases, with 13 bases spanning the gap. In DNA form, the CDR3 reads TGCGCCAGCAGCTTGTACGGTTTCCAGGAAGAGACCCAGTACTTC. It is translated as CASSLYGFQEETQYF.

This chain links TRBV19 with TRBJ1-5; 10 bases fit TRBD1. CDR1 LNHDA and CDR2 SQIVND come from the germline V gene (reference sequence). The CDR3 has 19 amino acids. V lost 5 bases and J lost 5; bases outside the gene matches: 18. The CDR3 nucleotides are TGTGCCAGTAGTCGACCCGGGACAGGGGTCTCCTTCTCATATCAGCCCCAGCATTTT. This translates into CASSRPGTGVSFSYQPQHF.

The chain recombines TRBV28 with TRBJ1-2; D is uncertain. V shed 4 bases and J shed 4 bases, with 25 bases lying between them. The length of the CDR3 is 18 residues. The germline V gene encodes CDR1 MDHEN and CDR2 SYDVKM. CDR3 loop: CASSSSPGSHHSGYGYTF. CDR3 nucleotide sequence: TGTGCCAGCAGTTCATCCCCGGGATCGCATCACTCAGGCTATGGCTACACCTTC.

The CDR3 DNA reads as TGTGCCAGCATGGTTAGCGGCGAGCAGTACTTC. This sequence encodes CASMVSGEQYF. This chain uses TRBV6-1 with TRBJ2-7; tentative D call: TRBD2 (6 bases). Germline CDR1 and CDR2: MNHNS and SASEGT. The V gene lost 7 bases and the J gene lost 6 bases, with 10 bases spanning the gap. The CDR3 contains 11 residues.

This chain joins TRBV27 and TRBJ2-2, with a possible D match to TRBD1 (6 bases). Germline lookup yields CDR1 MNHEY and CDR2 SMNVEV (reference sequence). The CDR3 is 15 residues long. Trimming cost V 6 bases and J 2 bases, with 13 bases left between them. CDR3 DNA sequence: TGTGCCAGCAGGCCAGGGGTTACTAACACCGGGGAGCTGTTTTTT. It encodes CASRPGVTNTGELFF.

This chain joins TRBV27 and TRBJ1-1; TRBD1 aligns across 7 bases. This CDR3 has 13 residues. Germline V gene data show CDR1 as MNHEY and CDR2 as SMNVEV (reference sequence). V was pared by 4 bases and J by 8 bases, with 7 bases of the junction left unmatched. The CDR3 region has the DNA TGTGCCAGCAGTTCCAGGGGGACGAGGGAAGCTTTCTTT. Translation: CASSSRGTREAFF.

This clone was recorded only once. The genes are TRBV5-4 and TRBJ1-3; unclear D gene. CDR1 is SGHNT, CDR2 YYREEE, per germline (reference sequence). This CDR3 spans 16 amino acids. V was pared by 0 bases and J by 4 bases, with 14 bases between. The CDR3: CASSLGARGQGNTIYF. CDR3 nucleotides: TGTGCCAGCAGCTTGGGGGCACGGGGTCAGGGAAACACCATATATTTT. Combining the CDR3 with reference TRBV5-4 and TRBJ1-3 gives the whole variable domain ETGVTQSPTHLIKTRGQQVTLRCSSQSGHNTVSWYQQALGQGPQFIFQYYREEENGRGNFPPRFSGLQFPNYSSELNVNALELDDSALYLCASSLGARGQGNTIYFGEGSWLTVV.

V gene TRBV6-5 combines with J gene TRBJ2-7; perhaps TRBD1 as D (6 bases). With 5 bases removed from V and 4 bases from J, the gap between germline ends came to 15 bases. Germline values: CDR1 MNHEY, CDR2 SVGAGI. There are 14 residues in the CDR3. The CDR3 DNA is TGTGCCAGCAGTGAAACAGGGACCGATTACGAGCAGTACTTC. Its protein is CASSETGTDYEQYF.

The CDR3 protein is CASKQAYEKLFF. The CDR3 DNA is TGTGCCAGCAAACAGGCCTATGAAAAACTGTTTTTT. This chain joins TRBV6-1 and TRBJ1-4; D might be TRBD1 (5 bases). V dropped 7 bases and J dropped 6 bases, with 9 bases sitting between them. The CDR3 covers 12 residues. Per the germline V gene, CDR1 is MNHNS and CDR2 is SASEGT.

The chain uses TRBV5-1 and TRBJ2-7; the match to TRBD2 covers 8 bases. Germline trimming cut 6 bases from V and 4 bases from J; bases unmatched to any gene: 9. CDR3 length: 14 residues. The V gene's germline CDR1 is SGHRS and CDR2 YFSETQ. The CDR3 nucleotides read TGCGCCAGCAAAAGCGGGAGTAACGTGTACGAGCAGTACTTC. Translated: CASKSGSNVYEQYF.

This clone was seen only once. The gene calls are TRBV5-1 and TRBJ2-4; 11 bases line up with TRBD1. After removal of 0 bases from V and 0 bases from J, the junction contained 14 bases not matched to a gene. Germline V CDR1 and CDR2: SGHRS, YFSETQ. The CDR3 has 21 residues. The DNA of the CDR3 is TGCGCCAGCAGCTTGGCCCGAATTGGACAGGGGGCCTTACCAGCCAAAAACATTCAGTACTTC. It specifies CASSLARIGQGALPAKNIQYF.

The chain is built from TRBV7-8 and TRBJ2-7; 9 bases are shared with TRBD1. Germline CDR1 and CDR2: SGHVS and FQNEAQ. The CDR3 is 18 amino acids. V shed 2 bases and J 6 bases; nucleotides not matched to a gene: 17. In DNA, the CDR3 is TGTGCCAGCAGCTTACAGGGTGGGACCGGACAGGGGTTGGGCGAGCAGTACTTC. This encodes CASSLQGGTGQGLGEQYF.

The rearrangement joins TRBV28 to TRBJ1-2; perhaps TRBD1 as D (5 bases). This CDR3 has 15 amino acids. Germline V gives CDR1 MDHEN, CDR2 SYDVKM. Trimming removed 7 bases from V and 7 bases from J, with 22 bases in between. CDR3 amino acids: CASITPRRRGGGYTF. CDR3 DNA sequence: TGTGCCAGCATTACCCCCCGGCGTAGGGGTGGTGGCTACACCTTC.

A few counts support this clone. The CDR3 is CASSPGGQAYEQYF. The CDR3 DNA follows: TGCGCCAGCAGCCCAGGGGGACAGGCCTACGAGCAGTACTTC. The chain couples TRBV5-1 to TRBJ2-7; 8 bases align to TRBD1. This CDR3 has 14 amino acids. J gave up 2 bases and V 4 bases, and 5 bases lay outside the gene matches. Germline V CDR1 and CDR2: SGHRS, YFSETQ.

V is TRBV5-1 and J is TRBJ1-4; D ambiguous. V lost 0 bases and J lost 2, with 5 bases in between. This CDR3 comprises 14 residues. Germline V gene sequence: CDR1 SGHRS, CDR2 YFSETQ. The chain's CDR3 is CASSLGGTNEKLFF. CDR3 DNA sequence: TGCGCCAGCAGCTTGGGCGGGACTAATGAAAAACTGTTTTTT.

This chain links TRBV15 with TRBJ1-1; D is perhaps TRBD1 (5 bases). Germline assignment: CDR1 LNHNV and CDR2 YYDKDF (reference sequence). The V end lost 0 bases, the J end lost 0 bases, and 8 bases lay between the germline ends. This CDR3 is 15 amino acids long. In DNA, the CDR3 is TGTGCCACCAGCAGAGAGGAGGGGATGAACACTGAAGCTTTCTTT. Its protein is CATSREEGMNTEAFF.

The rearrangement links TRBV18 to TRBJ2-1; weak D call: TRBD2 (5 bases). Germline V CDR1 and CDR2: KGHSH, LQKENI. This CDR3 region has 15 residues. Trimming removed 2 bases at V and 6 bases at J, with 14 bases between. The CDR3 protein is CASSPLDYGVNEQFF. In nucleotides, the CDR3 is TGTGCCAGCTCACCATTAGACTATGGGGTCAATGAGCAGTTCTTC.

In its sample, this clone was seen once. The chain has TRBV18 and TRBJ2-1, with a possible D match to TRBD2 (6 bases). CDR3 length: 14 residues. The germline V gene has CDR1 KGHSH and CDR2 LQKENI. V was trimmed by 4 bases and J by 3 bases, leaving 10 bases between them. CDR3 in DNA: TGTGCCAGCTCACTTCGGGGGTTCTACAATGAGCAGTTCTTC. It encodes CASSLRGFYNEQFF.

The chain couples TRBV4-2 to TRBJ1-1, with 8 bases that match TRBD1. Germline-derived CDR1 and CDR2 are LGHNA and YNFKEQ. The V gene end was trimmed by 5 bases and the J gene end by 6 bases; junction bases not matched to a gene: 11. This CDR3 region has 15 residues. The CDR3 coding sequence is TGTGCCAGCAGCTCCCAGGACAGGGTAGGAGCTGAAGCTTTCTTT. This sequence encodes CASSSQDRVGAEAFF.

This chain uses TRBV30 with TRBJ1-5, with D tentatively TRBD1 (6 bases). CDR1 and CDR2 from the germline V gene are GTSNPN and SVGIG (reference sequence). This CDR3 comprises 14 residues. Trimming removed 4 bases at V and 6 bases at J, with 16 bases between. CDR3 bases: TGTGCCTGGACCACGGCAAGGGGGACTCAGCCCCAGCATTTT. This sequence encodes CAWTTARGTQPQHF.

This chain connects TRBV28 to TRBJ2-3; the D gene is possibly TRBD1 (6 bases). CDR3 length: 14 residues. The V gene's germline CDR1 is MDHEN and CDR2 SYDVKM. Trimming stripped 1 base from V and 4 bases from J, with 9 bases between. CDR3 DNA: TGTGCCAGCAGTTTATTCAGGGGCGCAGATACGCAGTATTTT. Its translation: CASSLFRGADTQYF.

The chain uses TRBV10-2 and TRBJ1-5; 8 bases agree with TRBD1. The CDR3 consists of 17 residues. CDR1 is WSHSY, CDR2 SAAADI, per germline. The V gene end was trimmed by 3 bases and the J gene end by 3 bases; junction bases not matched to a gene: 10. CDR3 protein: CASSDLQGASNNQPQHF. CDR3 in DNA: TGCGCCAGCAGTGACCTCCAGGGGGCTAGTAACAATCAGCCCCAGCATTTT.

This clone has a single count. This chain's CDR3 is CASSSLAKNIQYF. CDR3 DNA sequence: TGTGCCAGCAGTTCACTAGCCAAAAACATTCAGTACTTC. The chain uses TRBV6-5 and TRBJ2-4, with D uncertain. Germline assignment: CDR1 MNHEY and CDR2 SVGAGI. The CDR3 has 13 amino acids. V was shortened by 4 bases and J by 0 bases, with 4 bases between the two germline ends.

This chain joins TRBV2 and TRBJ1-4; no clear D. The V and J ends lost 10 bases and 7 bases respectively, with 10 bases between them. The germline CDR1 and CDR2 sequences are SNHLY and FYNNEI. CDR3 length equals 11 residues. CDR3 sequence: CANQAGEKLFF. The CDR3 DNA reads TGTGCCAACCAGGCGGGTGAAAAACTGTTTTTT.

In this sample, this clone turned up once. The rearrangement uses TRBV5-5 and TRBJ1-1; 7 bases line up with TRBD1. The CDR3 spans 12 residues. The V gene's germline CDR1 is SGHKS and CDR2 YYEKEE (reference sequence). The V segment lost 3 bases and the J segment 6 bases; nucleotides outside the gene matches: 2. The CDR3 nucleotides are TGTGCCAGCAGCTCAGGGACAGCTGAAGCTTTCTTT. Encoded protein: CASSSGTAEAFF.

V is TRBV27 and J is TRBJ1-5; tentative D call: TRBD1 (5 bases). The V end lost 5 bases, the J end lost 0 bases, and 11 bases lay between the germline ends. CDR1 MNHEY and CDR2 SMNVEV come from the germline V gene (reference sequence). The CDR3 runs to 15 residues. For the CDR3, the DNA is TGTGCCAGCAGTCCTCACAGGAATAGCAATCAGCCCCAGCATTTT. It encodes CASSPHRNSNQPQHF.

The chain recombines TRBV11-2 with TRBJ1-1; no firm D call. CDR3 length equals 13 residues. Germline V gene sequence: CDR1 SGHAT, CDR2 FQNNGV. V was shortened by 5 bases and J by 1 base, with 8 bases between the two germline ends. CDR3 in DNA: TGTGCCAGCAGCCCCGGGAAGAACACTGAAGCTTTCTTT. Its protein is CASSPGKNTEAFF.